These 32 T cell receptor beta chains were sequenced from one sample in a study of blood T cell repertoires in COVID-19 (TCRdb year 2020). The method was the immunoSEQ multiplex PCR assay. TCRdb took this table from immuneACCESS and kept in-frame rearrangements with V and J called. Such tables lack part of the clones; where checked against another copy, unresolved V genes explain under half of the gap, and the rest is unexplained. The sample has fewer than 60,000 clones on record, 84% of them singletons. The biggest ten clones account for 10% to 15% of the sample. Sequenced: peripheral blood. All receptors come from a woman of 80 years or more with acute or convalescent COVID-19.

The V and J genes are TRBV10-3 and TRBJ1-2; 7 bases map to TRBD1. Germline trimming cut 5 bases from V and 2 bases from J; bases unmatched to any gene: 8. Germline V gives CDR1 ENHRY, CDR2 SYGVKD. The CDR3 is 15 residues long. In DNA form, the CDR3 reads TGTGCCATCAGTATAACGACAGGGAGGAACTATGGCTACACCTTC. Residues: CAISITTGRNYGYTF.

This chain uses TRBV5-1 with TRBJ1-3, with D tentatively TRBD1 (6 bases). Trimming shortened V by 4 bases and J by 0 bases, and 14 bases separated the two germline ends. Germline V gene lookup returns CDR1 SGHRS and CDR2 YFSETQ. CDR3 length equals 16 residues. The CDR3: CASSPRGTSSGNTIYF. The CDR3 DNA reads as TGCGCCAGCAGCCCTAGGGGGACGAGCTCTGGAAACACCATATATTTT.

This chain joins TRBV14 and TRBJ2-7; 9 bases agree with TRBD2. The V and J ends lost 4 bases and 3 bases, in that order; junction bases with no gene match: 10. The CDR3 consists of 16 residues. Germline loops: CDR1 SGHDN, CDR2 FVKESK. The CDR3 spells CASSPLSGGLFYEQYF. For the CDR3, the DNA is TGTGCCAGCAGCCCTTTAAGCGGGGGGCTTTTCTACGAGCAGTACTTC.

This clone was counted between two and nine times. The chain is built from TRBV2 and TRBJ1-2; 7 nucleotides line up with TRBD1. The trim removed 1 base at V and 4 bases at J, leaving 6 bases unmatched. This CDR3 has 15 amino acids. CDR1 and CDR2 from the germline V gene are SNHLY and FYNNEI. CDR3 residues: CASSEVGTASYGYTF. The CDR3 DNA is TGTGCCAGCAGTGAAGTCGGGACAGCGAGCTATGGCTACACCTTC.

This chain links TRBV5-4 with TRBJ1-2; D might be TRBD1 (5 bases). CDR3 length: 15 residues. CDR1 is SGHNT, CDR2 YYREEE, per germline (reference sequence). Between the trimmed V and J ends, which lost 10 bases and 2 bases, there was a span of 21 bases. Written as DNA, the CDR3 is TGTGCCGTTGGAGGGAAGGACACAGGCAACTATGGCTACACCTTC. Translating it yields CAVGGKDTGNYGYTF.

This clone appeared a single time. This chain links TRBV13 with TRBJ1-2; D may be TRBD1 (6 bases). This CDR3 has 15 residues. Germline CDR1 and CDR2: PRHDT and FYEKMQ (reference sequence). V was pared by 5 bases and J by 6 bases, with 19 bases between. CDR3 residues: CASSPAHREKDGYTF. The CDR3 DNA follows: TGTGCCAGCAGCCCCGCTCACAGGGAGAAGGATGGCTACACCTTC. The full variable domain, with the rest looked up from reference TRBV13 and TRBJ1-2, is AAGVIQSPRHLIKEKRETATLKCYPIPRHDTVYWYQQGPGQDPQFLISFYEKMQSDKGSIPDRFSAQQFSDYHSELNMSSLELGDSALYFCASSPAHREKDGYTFGSGTRLTVV.

This chain joins TRBV7-2 and TRBJ1-3, with 9 bases lining up with TRBD1. This CDR3 region has 16 residues. V trimming: 1 base; J trimming: 4 bases; junction bases outside the gene matches: 5. Per germline, CDR1 SGHTA and CDR2 FQGNSA. CDR3 sequence (DNA): TGTGCCAGCAGCTTAGTGGGACAGGGACCCGGAAACACCATATATTTT. The encoded protein is CASSLVGQGPGNTIYF.

This rearrangement joins TRBV5-1 to TRBJ2-1; D uncertain. Trimming stripped 7 bases from V and 1 base from J, with 9 bases between. In germline, CDR1 is SGHRS, CDR2 YFSETQ. This CDR3 spans 13 amino acids. The CDR3 region has the DNA TGCGCCAGCTCCACAGAATCCTACAATGAGCAGTTCTTC. It encodes CASSTESYNEQFF.

This clone was seen only once. The rearrangement uses TRBV7-9 and TRBJ2-3; 13 nucleotides match TRBD2. The trim removed 3 bases at V and 6 bases at J, leaving 3 bases unmatched. Germline CDR1 and CDR2: SEHNR and FQNEAQ (reference sequence). There are 15 residues in the CDR3. The CDR3 sequence is CASSLGTSGADTQYF. The CDR3 DNA is TGTGCCAGCAGCTTGGGGACTAGCGGGGCGGATACGCAGTATTTT.

The chain has TRBV13 and TRBJ2-3; TRBD2 matches at 10 bases. With 5 bases clipped from V and 2 bases from J, the junction kept 10 bases outside the gene matches. CDR3 length: 17 amino acids. From germline, CDR1 is PRHDT and CDR2 FYEKMQ (reference sequence). CDR3 nucleotide sequence: TGTGCCAGCAGCCCGTTAGCGGGGGGACTAAACACAGATACGCAGTATTTT. Translation gives CASSPLAGGLNTDTQYF.

The chain joins TRBV19 to TRBJ2-7, with D perhaps TRBD1 (5 bases). This CDR3 is built from 15 residues. Germline V CDR1 and CDR2: LNHDA, SQIVND (reference sequence). With 3 bases removed from V and 0 bases from J, the gap between germline ends came to 12 bases. The CDR3 spells CASSIDSVSSYEQYF. The CDR3 nucleotides are TGTGCCAGTAGTATCGACAGCGTGAGCTCCTACGAGCAGTACTTC.

This chain links TRBV6-2 or TRBV6-3 with TRBJ2-3; the match to TRBD2 covers 7 bases. This CDR3 spans 16 amino acids. Germline V gene data show CDR1 as MNHEY and CDR2 as SVGEGT. J lost 5 bases, V lost 5 bases, and 13 bases had no gene match. The CDR3 spells CASSRTSVSIIDTQYF. The CDR3 DNA sequence: TGTGCCAGCAGTCGAACTAGCGTCAGTATTATAGATACGCAGTATTTT.

The V call is TRBV5-5, the J call TRBJ1-5; no reliable D call. In germline, CDR1 is SGHKS, CDR2 YYEKEE (reference sequence). The germline V and J ends were trimmed by 1 base and 5 bases, with 7 bases remaining between them. This CDR3 has 13 amino acids. Here the CDR3 reads CASSLLSDQPQHF. DNA for the CDR3: TGTGCCAGCAGCTTGTTATCGGATCAGCCCCAGCATTTT.

The J gene is TRBJ1-2, the V gene TRBV19; TRBD1 matches 11 bases. The CDR3 consists of 16 residues. CDR1 is LNHDA and CDR2 is SQIVND in the germline V gene (reference sequence). V was clipped by 7 bases and J by 5 bases; unmatched bases: 12. The CDR3 region is CASKPPGQGANYGYTF. The CDR3 DNA reads as TGTGCCAGTAAACCCCCCGGACAGGGGGCCAATTATGGCTACACCTTC.

The chain uses TRBV21-1 and TRBJ2-5; TRBD2, the D gene given by the table, was not confirmed from the DNA. TRBV21-1 is reported as a pseudogene. The CDR3 has 16 amino acids. The CDR3 DNA is TGTGCCAGCAGAACCGCGAGTAGTCGGTGTGCAGAGACCCAGTACTTC. Its translation: CASRTASSRCAETQYF.

The J gene is TRBJ1-1, the V gene TRBV27; no reliable D call. CDR3 length equals 14 residues. V was shortened by 10 bases and J by 1 base, with 16 bases between the two germline ends. CDR1 is MNHEY and CDR2 is SMNVEV in the germline V gene (reference sequence). The CDR3 loop reads CATPLPRKNTEAFF. In DNA form, the CDR3 reads TGTGCCACCCCCCTCCCTCGTAAGAACACTGAAGCTTTCTTT.

The chain carries TRBV5-1 and TRBJ1-2, with 11 nucleotides matching TRBD1. V trimming: 4 bases; J trimming: 7 bases; junction bases outside the gene matches: 6. Germline V CDR1 and CDR2: SGHRS, YFSETQ. The CDR3 is 14 amino acids. The CDR3 region has the DNA TGCGCCAGCAGCCTGGACAGGGGGCGAAGTGGCTACACCTTC. Translating it yields CASSLDRGRSGYTF.

The chain has TRBV6-6 and TRBJ2-7; 7 nucleotides agree with TRBD1. Germline V gives CDR1 MNHNY, CDR2 SVGAGI (reference sequence). This CDR3 has 16 residues. V lost 7 bases to trimming and J lost 2 bases; unmatched junction nucleotides: 14. The DNA for the CDR3 is TGTGCCAGCAAAAAGTGGGGGACAGCGGAACCCTACGAGCAGTACTTC. Translating gives CASKKWGTAEPYEQYF.

As regards this clone: This sample includes further DNA sequences coding for the same CDR3. The rearrangement links TRBV11-3 to TRBJ1-2; D remains unclear. The CDR3 consists of 13 residues. Trimming stripped 2 bases from V and 5 bases from J, with 9 bases between. Germline-derived CDR1 and CDR2 are SGHNT and YENEEA. Here the CDR3 reads CASSLQAHYGYTF. The CDR3 nucleotides are TGTGCCAGCAGCTTACAGGCCCATTATGGCTACACCTTC.

V is TRBV5-6 and J is TRBJ1-2, with D maybe TRBD1 (5 bases). There are 14 residues in the CDR3. V lost 1 base to trimming and J lost 2 bases, with 9 bases between them. The germline V gene has CDR1 SGHDT and CDR2 YYEEEE. The CDR3 sequence is CASSLLGPNYGYTF. CDR3 bases: TGTGCCAGCAGCTTGCTGGGGCCGAACTATGGCTACACCTTC.

The V call is TRBV2, the J call TRBJ2-2, with 7 bases aligning to TRBD1. Germline-derived CDR1 and CDR2 are SNHLY and FYNNEI. Unmatched junction bases numbered 9, after V lost 5 bases and J lost 6 bases. The CDR3 has 15 residues. In DNA, the CDR3 is TGTGCCAGCAGTCGGATTACCAGGGGGTCCGGGGAGCTGTTTTTT. Encoded protein: CASSRITRGSGELFF.

This chain links TRBV5-1 with TRBJ2-5, with a tentative D call TRBD1 (5 bases). The CDR3 consists of 14 residues. Germline V gene lookup returns CDR1 SGHRS and CDR2 YFSETQ. V lost 1 base and J lost 5, with 12 bases in between. The CDR3 coding sequence is TGCGCCAGCAGCTTGTCAGGGTTCGGGGAGACCCAGTACTTC. This codes for CASSLSGFGETQYF.

This clone showed up just once. The rearrangement links TRBV5-8 to TRBJ2-7; a weak D match, TRBD1 (6 bases). This CDR3 is 14 amino acids long. The V gene's germline CDR1 is SGHTS and CDR2 YDEGEE. Trimming took off 2 bases at V and 2 bases at J, with 11 bases between the two ends. The CDR3, as DNA: TGTGCCAGCAGCTTAAGGGACAAAACCTACGAGCAGTACTTC. This encodes CASSLRDKTYEQYF. The variable domain in full, with the rest retrieved from reference TRBV5-8 and TRBJ2-7, is EAGVTQSPTHLIKTRGQQATLRCSPISGHTSVYWYQQALGLGLQFLLWYDEGEERNRGNFPPRFSGRQFPNYSSELNVNALELEDSALYLCASSLRDKTYEQYFGPGTRLTVT.

The chain has TRBV24-1 and TRBJ1-5; 11 nucleotides line up with TRBD1. CDR1 KGHDR and CDR2 SFDVKD come from the germline V gene. This CDR3 is 16 amino acids long. The V and J ends lost 9 bases and 5 bases, in that order; junction bases with no gene match: 11. The CDR3 DNA sequence: TGTGCCACCTCGGACAGGGGGCGCGGTGAGGATCAGCCCCAGCATTTT. This codes for CATSDRGRGEDQPQHF.

V and J are TRBV7-9 and TRBJ1-2; 7 nucleotides align to TRBD1. Per germline, CDR1 SEHNR and CDR2 FQNEAQ (reference sequence). Trimming cost V 5 bases and J 7 bases; bases outside gene matches: 7. This CDR3 comprises 13 residues. CDR3 region: CASSPTGLSGYTF. The CDR3 bases are TGTGCCAGCAGCCCGACAGGGTTGAGTGGCTACACCTTC.

The chain is built from TRBV19 and TRBJ2-5, with D perhaps TRBD2 (6 bases). The CDR3 contains 14 residues. V was clipped by 5 bases and J by 2 bases, with 12 bases between them. CDR1 and CDR2 (germline): LNHDA, SQIVND (reference sequence). The CDR3 loop is CASSLSGSQETQYF. CDR3 DNA: TGTGCCAGTAGTCTTAGCGGAAGTCAAGAGACCCAGTACTTC.

This clone was recorded once. The V gene is TRBV9, the J gene TRBJ2-2; no definite D call. The CDR3 has 16 residues. V lost 0 bases and J lost 3, with 12 bases in between. Germline values: CDR1 SGDLS, CDR2 YYNGEE. The CDR3 here is CASSVVPSADTGELFF. As DNA, the CDR3 is TGTGCCAGCAGCGTAGTTCCTTCGGCGGACACCGGGGAGCTGTTTTTT.

In its sample, this clone was seen a few times. The chain has TRBV3-1 (or the pseudogene TRBV3-2) and TRBJ2-1; D is unclear. The V and J ends lost 8 bases and 1 base respectively, with 9 bases between them. The germline gives CDR1 LGHDT, CDR2 YNNKEL (reference sequence). This CDR3 has 13 amino acids. CDR3 in DNA: TGTGCCAGCGCAGGTCCTTCCTACAATGAGCAGTTCTTC. Its protein is CASAGPSYNEQFF.

In this sample, this clone turned up a few times. This chain links TRBV5-4 with TRBJ2-3; TRBD1 aligns across 7 bases. This CDR3 comprises 15 residues. V was clipped by 2 bases and J by 4 bases; unmatched bases: 7. Germline V lookup: CDR1 SGHNT, CDR2 YYREEE (reference sequence). CDR3 DNA sequence: TGTGCCAGCAGCTTTTCCAGGGGGAATTCAGATACGCAGTATTTT. The encoded protein is CASSFSRGNSDTQYF.

The chain combines TRBV5-5 with TRBJ2-7; D remains unclear. The germline V gene encodes CDR1 SGHKS and CDR2 YYEKEE (reference sequence). V shed 0 bases and J shed 2 bases, with 12 bases lying between them. The CDR3 covers 15 residues. The CDR3 protein is CASSLGQALTYEQYF. The CDR3, as DNA: TGTGCCAGCAGCTTGGGGCAGGCCTTGACCTACGAGCAGTACTTC.

The V and J genes are TRBV3-1 (or the pseudogene TRBV3-2) and TRBJ1-4; 7 bases agree with TRBD1. The CDR3 has 16 residues. V trimming: 3 bases; J trimming: 3 bases; junction bases outside the gene matches: 7. CDR1 LGHDT and CDR2 YNNKEL come from the germline V gene (reference sequence). CDR3 sequence (DNA): TGTGCCAGCAGCCAGAGGAGAGACAGGGCTAATGAAAAACTGTTTTTT. This translates into CASSQRRDRANEKLFF.

The chain recombines TRBV5-1 with TRBJ2-7, with 9 bases that match TRBD1. The length of the CDR3 is 14 residues. V lost 3 bases to trimming and J lost 5 bases; unmatched junction nucleotides: 6. Germline lookup yields CDR1 SGHRS and CDR2 YFSETQ. CDR3 nucleotide sequence: TGCGCCAGCAGCTGGGGAGGGACAGGGAACGAGCAGTACTTC. It specifies CASSWGGTGNEQYF. The full variable domain, completed using reference TRBV5-1 and TRBJ2-7, is KAGVTQTPRYLIKTRGQQVTLSCSPISGHRSVSWYQQTPGQGLQFLFEYFSETQRNKGNFPGRFSGRQFSNSRSEMNVSTLELGDSALYLCASSWGGTGNEQYFGPGTRLTVT.